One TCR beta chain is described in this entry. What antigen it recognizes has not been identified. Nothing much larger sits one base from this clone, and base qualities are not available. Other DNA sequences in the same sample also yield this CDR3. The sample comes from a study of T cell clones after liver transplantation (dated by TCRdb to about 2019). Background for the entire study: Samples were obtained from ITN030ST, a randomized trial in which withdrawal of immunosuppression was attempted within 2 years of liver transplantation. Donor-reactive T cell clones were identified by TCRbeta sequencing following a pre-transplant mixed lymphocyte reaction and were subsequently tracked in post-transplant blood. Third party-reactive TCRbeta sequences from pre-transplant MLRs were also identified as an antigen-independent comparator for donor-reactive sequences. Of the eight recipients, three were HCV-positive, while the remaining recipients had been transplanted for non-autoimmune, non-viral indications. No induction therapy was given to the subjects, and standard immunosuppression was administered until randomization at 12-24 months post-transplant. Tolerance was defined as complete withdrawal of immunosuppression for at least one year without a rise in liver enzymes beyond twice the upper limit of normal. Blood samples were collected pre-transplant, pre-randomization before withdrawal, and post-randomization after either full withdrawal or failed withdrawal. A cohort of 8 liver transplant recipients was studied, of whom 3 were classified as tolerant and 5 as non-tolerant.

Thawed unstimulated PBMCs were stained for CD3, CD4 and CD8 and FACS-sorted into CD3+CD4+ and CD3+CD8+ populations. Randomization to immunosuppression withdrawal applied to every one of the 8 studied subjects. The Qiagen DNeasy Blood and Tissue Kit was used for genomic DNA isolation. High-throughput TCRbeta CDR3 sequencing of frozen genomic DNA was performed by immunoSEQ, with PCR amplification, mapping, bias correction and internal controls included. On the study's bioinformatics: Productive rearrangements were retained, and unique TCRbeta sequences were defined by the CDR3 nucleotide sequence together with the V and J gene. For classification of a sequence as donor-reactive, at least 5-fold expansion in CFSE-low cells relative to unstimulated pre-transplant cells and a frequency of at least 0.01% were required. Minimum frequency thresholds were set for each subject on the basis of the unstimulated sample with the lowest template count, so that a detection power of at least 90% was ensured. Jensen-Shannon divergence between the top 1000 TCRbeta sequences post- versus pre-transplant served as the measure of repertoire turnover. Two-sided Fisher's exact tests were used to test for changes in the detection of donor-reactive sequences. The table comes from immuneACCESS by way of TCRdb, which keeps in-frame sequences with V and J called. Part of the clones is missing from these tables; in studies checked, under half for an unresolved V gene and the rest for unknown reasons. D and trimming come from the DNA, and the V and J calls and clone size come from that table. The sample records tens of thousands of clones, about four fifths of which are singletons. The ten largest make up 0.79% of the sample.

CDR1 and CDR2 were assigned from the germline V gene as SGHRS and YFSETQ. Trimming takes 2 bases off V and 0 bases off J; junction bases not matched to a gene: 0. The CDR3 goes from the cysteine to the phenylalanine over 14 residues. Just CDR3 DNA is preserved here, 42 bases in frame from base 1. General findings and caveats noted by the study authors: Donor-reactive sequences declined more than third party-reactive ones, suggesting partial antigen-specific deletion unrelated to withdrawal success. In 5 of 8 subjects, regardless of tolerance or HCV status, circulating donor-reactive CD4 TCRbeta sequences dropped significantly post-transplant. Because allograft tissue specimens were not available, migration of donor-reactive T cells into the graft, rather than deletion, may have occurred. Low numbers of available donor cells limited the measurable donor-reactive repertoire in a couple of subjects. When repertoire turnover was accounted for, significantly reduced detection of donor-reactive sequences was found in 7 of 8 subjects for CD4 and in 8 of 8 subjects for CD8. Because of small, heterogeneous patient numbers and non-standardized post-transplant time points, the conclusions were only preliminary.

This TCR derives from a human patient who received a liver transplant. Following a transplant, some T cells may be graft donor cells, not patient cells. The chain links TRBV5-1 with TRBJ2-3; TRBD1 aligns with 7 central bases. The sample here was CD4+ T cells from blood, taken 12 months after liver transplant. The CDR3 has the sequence CASSLQGSTDTQYF. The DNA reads TGCGCCAGCAGCTTACAGGGGAGCACAGATACGCAGTATTTT.